What follows are 11 T cell receptor beta chains derived from one specimen sequenced in a study of a mutant IDH1 vaccine in newly diagnosed glioma. Repertoires were generated with immunoSEQ multiplex PCR, while TCRdb's copy carries only in-frame clones and drops some. The repertoire holds 70,000 to 100,000 clones, roughly four fifths seen once, with 4.5% to 5.5% in the top ten. As for time point: baseline, week 1 (first vaccination visit). Treatment given: pre-vaccination baseline after standard-of-care therapy. The source material was PBMCs, sampled from a glioma patient treated with radiotherapy, temozolomide or both. These receptors were taken from a man aged 35 to 55 with glioma. Some clones in this sample may be carry-over from other donors' samples.

The rearrangement links TRBV6-6 to TRBJ1-1; D unresolved. The CDR3 is made up of 13 amino acids. Germline V gene data show CDR1 as MNHNY and CDR2 as SVGAGI (reference sequence). Trimming took off 6 bases at V and 5 bases at J, with 13 bases between the two ends. The CDR3 region is CASSEMLGTEAFF. In DNA, the CDR3 is TGTGCCAGCAGCGAAATGCTGGGAACTGAAGCTTTCTTT.

CDR3 in amino acids: CASSLTGVWETQYF. The CDR3 DNA is TGTGCCAGCAGCTTGACAGGGGTTTGGGAGACCCAGTACTTC. This chain connects TRBV5-6 to TRBJ2-5; 7 positions agree with TRBD1. The CDR3 extends over 14 amino acids. Unmatched junction bases numbered 5, after V lost 1 base and J lost 5 bases. In germline, CDR1 is SGHDT, CDR2 YYEEEE.

The V and J genes are TRBV29-1 and TRBJ2-5; D unresolved. Trimming pared 1 base from V and 4 bases from J, leaving 13 bases between. The CDR3 runs to 14 residues. Germline CDR1 SQVTM, CDR2 ANQGSEA. This CDR3 is CSVEVPTGRETQYF. For the CDR3, the DNA is TGCAGCGTTGAAGTGCCCACGGGCAGAGAGACCCAGTACTTC.

V usage is TRBV6-5 and J usage is TRBJ1-2; no firm D call. The germline V gene has CDR1 MNHEY and CDR2 SVGAGI. The CDR3 runs 12 residues. Between the trimmed V and J ends, which lost 5 bases and 2 bases, there was a span of 6 bases. CDR3: CASSAQNYGYTF. The CDR3 DNA follows: TGTGCCAGCAGTGCCCAAAACTATGGCTACACCTTC.

V is TRBV6-6 and J is TRBJ2-7; 7 positions agree with TRBD1. Germline V CDR1 and CDR2: MNHNY, SVGAGI (reference sequence). The CDR3 covers 14 residues. V lost 0 bases and J lost 2; bases outside the gene matches: 1. The CDR3 sequence is CASSYSTGPYEQYF. CDR3 bases: TGTGCCAGCAGTTACTCGACAGGGCCCTACGAGCAGTACTTC.

The CDR3 region has the DNA TGTGCCAGCAGCACAGGGGGTGCAGGCGGCTACACCTTC. Translation: CASSTGGAGGYTF. The gene calls are TRBV2 and TRBJ1-2, with 8 bases aligning to TRBD1. Trimming removed 6 bases from V and 8 bases from J; junction bases left unmatched: 8. Germline CDR1 SNHLY, CDR2 FYNNEI. CDR3 length: 13 residues.

The genes are TRBV6-5 and TRBJ1-2; D ambiguous. Looked up from germline, CDR1 is MNHEY and CDR2 is SVGAGI. Trimming removed 6 bases at V and 4 bases at J, with 15 bases between. The CDR3 sequence is 14 residues long. CDR3 coding DNA: TGTGCCAGCAGAGCACGACCAAGCCCCTATGGCTACACCTTC. Translation gives CASRARPSPYGYTF.

This clone was seen once. The V call is TRBV5-6, the J call TRBJ1-2, with 7 positions matching TRBD1. CDR3 size: 15 residues. The V segment lost 4 bases and the J segment 2 bases; nucleotides outside the gene matches: 8. Germline V gene lookup returns CDR1 SGHDT and CDR2 YYEEEE. The CDR3 reads CASSPPTGRNYGYTF. CDR3 nucleotide sequence: TGTGCCAGCAGCCCCCCGACAGGGAGAAACTATGGCTACACCTTC.

CDR3 region: CASIGKPGAPNEKLFF. In nucleotides, the CDR3 is TGTGCCAGTATAGGAAAGCCCGGGGCGCCGAATGAAAAACTGTTTTTT. V is TRBV19 and J is TRBJ1-4; the D gene is possibly TRBD1 (5 bases). In germline, CDR1 is LNHDA, CDR2 SQIVND (reference sequence). The CDR3 spans 16 residues. Trimming shortened V by 7 bases and J by 5 bases, and 20 bases separated the two germline ends.

This clone was detected only once. This chain connects TRBV5-4 to TRBJ2-1, with a weak D call TRBD2 (5 bases). This CDR3 comprises 14 residues. Trimming shortened V by 0 bases and J by 8 bases, and 12 bases separated the two germline ends. Germline V gives CDR1 SGHNT, CDR2 YYREEE (reference sequence). For the CDR3, the DNA is TGTGCCAGCAGCTTGGTGGTTGGGCGGGATGAGCAGTTCTTC. Its protein is CASSLVVGRDEQFF.

This clone was seen more than once but under ten times. This chain joins TRBV5-1 and TRBJ1-6; D call uncertain. Germline V gene lookup returns CDR1 SGHRS and CDR2 YFSETQ. Trimming cost V 4 bases and J 0 bases, with 14 bases left between them. The CDR3 covers 17 residues. The CDR3: CASSRQSPSSYNSPLHF. CDR3 sequence (DNA): TGCGCCAGCAGCCGCCAGAGTCCAAGCTCCTATAATTCACCCCTCCACTTT. The variable domain in full, completed from reference TRBV5-1 and TRBJ1-6, reads KAGVTQTPRYLIKTRGQQVTLSCSPISGHRSVSWYQQTPGQGLQFLFEYFSETQRNKGNFPGRFSGRQFSNSRSEMNVSTLELGDSALYLCASSRQSPSSYNSPLHFGNGTRLTVT.